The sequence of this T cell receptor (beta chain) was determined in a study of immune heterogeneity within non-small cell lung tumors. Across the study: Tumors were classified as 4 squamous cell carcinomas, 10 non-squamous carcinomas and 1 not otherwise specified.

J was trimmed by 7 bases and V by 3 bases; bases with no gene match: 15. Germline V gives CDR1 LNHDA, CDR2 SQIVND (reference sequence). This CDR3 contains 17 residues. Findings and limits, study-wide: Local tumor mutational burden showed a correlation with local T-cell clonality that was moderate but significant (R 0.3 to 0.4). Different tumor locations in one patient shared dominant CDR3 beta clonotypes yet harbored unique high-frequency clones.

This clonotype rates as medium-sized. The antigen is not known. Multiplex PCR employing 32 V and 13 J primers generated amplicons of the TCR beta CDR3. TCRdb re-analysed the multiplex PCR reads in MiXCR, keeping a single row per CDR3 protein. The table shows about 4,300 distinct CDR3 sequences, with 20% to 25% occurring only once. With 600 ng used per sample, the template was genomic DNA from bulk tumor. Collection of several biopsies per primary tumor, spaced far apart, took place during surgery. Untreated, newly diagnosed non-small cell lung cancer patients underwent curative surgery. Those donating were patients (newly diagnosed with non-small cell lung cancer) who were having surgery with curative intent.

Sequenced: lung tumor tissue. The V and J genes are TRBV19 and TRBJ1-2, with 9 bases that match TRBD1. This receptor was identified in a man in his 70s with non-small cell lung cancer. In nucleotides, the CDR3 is TGTGCCAGTAGTATCGGATTGGCGGGACAGGGATCAAGTGGCTACACCTTC. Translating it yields CASSIGLAGQGSSGYTF.